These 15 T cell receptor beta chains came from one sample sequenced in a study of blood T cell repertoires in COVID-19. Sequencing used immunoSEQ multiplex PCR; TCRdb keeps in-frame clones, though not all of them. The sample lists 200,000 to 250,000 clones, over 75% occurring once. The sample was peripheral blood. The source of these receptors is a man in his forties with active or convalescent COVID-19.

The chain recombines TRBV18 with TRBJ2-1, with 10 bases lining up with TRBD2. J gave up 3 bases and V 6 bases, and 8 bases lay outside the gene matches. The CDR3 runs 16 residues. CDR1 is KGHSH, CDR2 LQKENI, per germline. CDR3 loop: CASSHPRLAGYNEQFF. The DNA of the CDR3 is TGTGCCAGCTCTCACCCGAGACTAGCGGGCTACAATGAGCAGTTCTTC.

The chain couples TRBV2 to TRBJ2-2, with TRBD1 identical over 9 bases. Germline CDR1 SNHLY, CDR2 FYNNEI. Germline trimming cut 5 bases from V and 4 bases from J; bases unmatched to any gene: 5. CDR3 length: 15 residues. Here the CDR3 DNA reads TGTGCCAGCAGTCCCGGGACAGGGACCACCGGGGAGCTGTTTTTT. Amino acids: CASSPGTGTTGELFF.

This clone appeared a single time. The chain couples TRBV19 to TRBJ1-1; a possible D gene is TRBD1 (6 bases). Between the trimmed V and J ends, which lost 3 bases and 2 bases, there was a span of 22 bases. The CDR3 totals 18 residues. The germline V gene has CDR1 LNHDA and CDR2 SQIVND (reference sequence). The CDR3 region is CASSIAVSGGRINTEAFF. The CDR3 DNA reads TGTGCCAGTAGTATTGCCGTCAGCGGGGGGCGCATAAACACTGAAGCTTTCTTT.

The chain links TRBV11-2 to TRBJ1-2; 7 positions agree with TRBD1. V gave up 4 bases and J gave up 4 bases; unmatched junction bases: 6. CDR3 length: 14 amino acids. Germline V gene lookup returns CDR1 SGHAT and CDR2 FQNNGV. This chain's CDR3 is CASSSSGQTYGYTF. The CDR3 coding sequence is TGTGCCAGCAGCTCCTCGGGACAGACCTATGGCTACACCTTC.

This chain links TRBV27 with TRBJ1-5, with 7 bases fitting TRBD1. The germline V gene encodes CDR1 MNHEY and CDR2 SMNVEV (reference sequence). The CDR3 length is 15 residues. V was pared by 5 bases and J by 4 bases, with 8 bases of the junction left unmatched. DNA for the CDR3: TGTGCCAGCAGTCCTTGGACAGGAACGAATCAGCCCCAGCATTTT. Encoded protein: CASSPWTGTNQPQHF.

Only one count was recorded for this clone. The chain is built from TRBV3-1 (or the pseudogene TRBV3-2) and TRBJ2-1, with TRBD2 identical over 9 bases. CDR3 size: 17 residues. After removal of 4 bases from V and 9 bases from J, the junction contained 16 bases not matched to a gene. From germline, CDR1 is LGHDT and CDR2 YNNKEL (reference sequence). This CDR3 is CASSPRFRAGGFSEQFF. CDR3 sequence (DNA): TGTGCCAGCAGCCCTCGCTTTAGGGCGGGGGGGTTCAGTGAGCAGTTCTTC.

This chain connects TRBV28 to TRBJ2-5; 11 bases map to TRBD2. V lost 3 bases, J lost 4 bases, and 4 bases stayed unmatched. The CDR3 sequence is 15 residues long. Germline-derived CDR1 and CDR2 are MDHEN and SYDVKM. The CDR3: CASSFLAGGIETQYF. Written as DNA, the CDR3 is TGTGCCAGCAGTTTCCTAGCGGGAGGAATAGAGACCCAGTACTTC.

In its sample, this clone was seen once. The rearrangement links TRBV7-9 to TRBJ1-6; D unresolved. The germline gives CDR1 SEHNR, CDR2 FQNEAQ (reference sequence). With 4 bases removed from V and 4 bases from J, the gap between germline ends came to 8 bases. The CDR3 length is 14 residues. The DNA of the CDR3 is TGTGCCAGCAGCTCCGACACTTATAATTCACCCCTCCACTTT. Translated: CASSSDTYNSPLHF.

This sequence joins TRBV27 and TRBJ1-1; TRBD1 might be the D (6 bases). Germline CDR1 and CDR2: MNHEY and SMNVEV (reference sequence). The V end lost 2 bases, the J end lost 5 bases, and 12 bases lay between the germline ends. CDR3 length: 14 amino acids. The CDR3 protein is CASSLRGAWTEAFF. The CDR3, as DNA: TGTGCCAGCAGTTTACGGGGGGCGTGGACTGAAGCTTTCTTT.

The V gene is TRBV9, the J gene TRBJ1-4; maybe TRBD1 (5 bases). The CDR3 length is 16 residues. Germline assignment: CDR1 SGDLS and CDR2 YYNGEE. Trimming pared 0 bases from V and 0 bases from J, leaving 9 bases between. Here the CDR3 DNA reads TGTGCCAGCAGCGTAGGACAGATAACAACTAATGAAAAACTGTTTTTT. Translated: CASSVGQITTNEKLFF.

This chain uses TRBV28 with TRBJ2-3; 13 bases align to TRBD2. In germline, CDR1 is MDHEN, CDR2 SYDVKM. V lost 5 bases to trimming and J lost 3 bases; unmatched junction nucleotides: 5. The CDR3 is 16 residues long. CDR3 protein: CASSPTGLAGTDTQYF. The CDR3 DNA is TGTGCCAGCAGTCCGACGGGACTAGCGGGGACAGATACGCAGTATTTT.

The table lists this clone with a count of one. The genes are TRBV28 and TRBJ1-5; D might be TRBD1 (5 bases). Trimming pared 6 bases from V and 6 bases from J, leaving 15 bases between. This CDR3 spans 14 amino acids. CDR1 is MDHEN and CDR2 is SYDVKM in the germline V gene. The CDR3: CASRPRGLSQPQHF. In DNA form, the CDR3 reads TGTGCCAGCAGACCAAGGGGATTAAGTCAGCCCCAGCATTTT.

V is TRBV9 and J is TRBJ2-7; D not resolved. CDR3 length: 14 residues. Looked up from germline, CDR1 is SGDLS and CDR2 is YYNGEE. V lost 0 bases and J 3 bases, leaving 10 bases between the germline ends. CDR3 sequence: CASSVERNGYEQYF. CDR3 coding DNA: TGTGCCAGCAGCGTAGAAAGAAACGGCTACGAGCAGTACTTC.

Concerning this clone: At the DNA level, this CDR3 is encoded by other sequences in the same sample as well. CDR3 loop: CASSLRGADTQYF. The CDR3 nucleotides read TGTGCCAGCAGCTTGCGGGGGGCAGATACGCAGTATTTT. This chain connects TRBV5-6 to TRBJ2-3, with 7 bases that match TRBD2. V lost 1 base and J lost 4; bases outside the gene matches: 0. CDR1 and CDR2 from the germline V gene are SGHDT and YYEEEE. The CDR3 consists of 13 residues.

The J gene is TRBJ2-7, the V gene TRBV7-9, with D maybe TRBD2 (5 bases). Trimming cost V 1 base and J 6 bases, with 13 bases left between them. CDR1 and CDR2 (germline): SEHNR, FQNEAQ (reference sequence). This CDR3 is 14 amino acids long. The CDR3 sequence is CASSLGAALGEQYF. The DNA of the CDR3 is TGTGCCAGCAGCTTAGGAGCGGCACTGGGCGAGCAGTACTTC. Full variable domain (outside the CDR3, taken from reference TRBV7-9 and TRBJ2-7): DTGVSQNPRHKITKRGQNVTFRCDPISEHNRLYWYRQTLGQGPEFLTYFQNEAQLEKSRLLSDRFSAERPKGSFSTLEIQRTEQGDSAMYLCASSLGAALGEQYFGPGTRLTVT.